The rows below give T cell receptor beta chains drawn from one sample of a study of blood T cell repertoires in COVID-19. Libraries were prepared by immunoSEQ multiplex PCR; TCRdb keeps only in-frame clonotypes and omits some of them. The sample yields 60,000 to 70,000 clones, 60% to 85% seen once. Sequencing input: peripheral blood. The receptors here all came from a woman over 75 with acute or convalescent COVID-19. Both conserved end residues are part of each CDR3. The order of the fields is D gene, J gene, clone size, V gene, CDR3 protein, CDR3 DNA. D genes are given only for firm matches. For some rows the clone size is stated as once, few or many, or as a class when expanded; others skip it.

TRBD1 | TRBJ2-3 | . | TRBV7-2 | CASSWTGGADTQYF | TGTGCCAGCAGCTGGACAGGGGGGGCAGATACGCAGTATTTT
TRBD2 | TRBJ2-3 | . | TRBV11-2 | CASSPRSSGTTDTQYF | TGTGCCAGCAGCCCGCGGTCTAGCGGTACCACAGATACGCAGTATTTT
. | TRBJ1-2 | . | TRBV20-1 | CSASPISGGYTF | TGCAGTGCTAGTCCGATCTCCGGGGGCTACACCTTC
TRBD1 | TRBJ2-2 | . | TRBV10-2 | CASTGTGNTNTGELFF | TGCGCCAGCACTGGGACAGGAAACACGAACACCGGGGAGCTGTTTTTT
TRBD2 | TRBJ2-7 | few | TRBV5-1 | CASSFTSGRYEQYF | TGCGCCAGCAGCTTCACTAGCGGGAGATACGAGCAGTACTTC
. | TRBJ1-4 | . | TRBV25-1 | CASSAGLVATNEKLFF | TGTGCCAGCAGCGCGGGTCTCGTCGCAACTAATGAAAAACTGTTTTTT
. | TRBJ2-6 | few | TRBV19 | CASSIASSGANVLTF | TGTGCCAGTAGTATAGCTAGCTCTGGGGCCAACGTCCTGACTTTC
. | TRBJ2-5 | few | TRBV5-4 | CASSWRGGETQYF | TGTGCCAGCAGCTGGAGGGGGGGAGAGACCCAGTACTTC
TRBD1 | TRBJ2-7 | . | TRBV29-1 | CSVAGTVYSYEQYF | TGCAGCGTCGCTGGGACAGTCTACTCCTACGAGCAGTACTTC
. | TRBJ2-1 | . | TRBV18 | CASSTTGAEQFF | TGTGCCAGCTCAACGACAGGTGCCGAGCAGTTCTTC
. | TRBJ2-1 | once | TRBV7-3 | CASSVGTANEQFF | TGTGCCAGCAGCGTAGGGACTGCCAATGAGCAGTTCTTC
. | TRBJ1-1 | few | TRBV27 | CASGLRGTEAFF | TGTGCCAGCGGCCTTAGGGGCACTGAAGCTTTCTTT
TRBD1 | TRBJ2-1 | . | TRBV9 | CASSVRGQTSTRRSYNEQFF | TGTGCCAGCAGCGTGAGGGGACAGACTTCCACCCGGCGCTCCTACAATGAGCAGTTCTTC
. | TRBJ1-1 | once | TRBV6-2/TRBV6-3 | CASSYQGPQSYLFVEAFF | TGTGCCAGCAGTTACCAGGGTCCGCAATCTTACTTATTCGTTGAAGCTTTCTTT
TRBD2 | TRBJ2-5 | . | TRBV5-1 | CASSLAAVAGGGQETQYF | TGCGCCAGCAGCTTGGCCGCGGTAGCGGGAGGCGGCCAAGAGACCCAGTACTTC
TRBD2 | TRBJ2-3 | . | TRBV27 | CASSPLSGRADTQYF | TGTGCCAGCAGCCCCCTTAGCGGGAGGGCAGATACGCAGTATTTT
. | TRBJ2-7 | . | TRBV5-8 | CASSQPGLHYEQYF | TGTGCCAGCAGCCAACCGGGATTACACTACGAGCAGTACTTC